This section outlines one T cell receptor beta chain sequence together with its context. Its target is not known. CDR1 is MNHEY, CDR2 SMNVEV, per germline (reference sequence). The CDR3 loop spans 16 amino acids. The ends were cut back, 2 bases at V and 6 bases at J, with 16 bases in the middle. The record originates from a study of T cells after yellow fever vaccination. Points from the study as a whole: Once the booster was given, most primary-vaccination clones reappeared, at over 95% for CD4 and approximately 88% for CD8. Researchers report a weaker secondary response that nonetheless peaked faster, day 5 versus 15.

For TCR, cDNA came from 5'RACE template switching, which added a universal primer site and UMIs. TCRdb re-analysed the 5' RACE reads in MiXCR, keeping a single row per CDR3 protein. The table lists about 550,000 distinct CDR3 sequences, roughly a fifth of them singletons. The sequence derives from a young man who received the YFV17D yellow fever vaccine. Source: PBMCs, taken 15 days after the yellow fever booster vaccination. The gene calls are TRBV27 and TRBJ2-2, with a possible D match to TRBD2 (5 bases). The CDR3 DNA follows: TGTGCCAGCAGTTTAGAGAGGAGGCCAGTTTCCGGGGAGCTGTTTTTT. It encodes CASSLERRPVSGELFF.